This T cell receptor beta chain was observed in a study of PD-1 blockade in classical Hodgkin lymphoma. Every patient relapsed after autologous stem cell transplantation, and brentuximab vedotin exposure varied. Magnetic negative selection of thawed PBMCs was the method by which CD4+ T cells were purified. In regard to this clone: Antigen: not known.

Profiling relied on immunoSEQ multiplex PCR, and the TCRdb table lists in-frame clones only, not all of them. This table holds over 25,000 clones, about three quarters found once. Losses at the gene ends were 6 bases for V and 0 bases for J; bases not matched to a gene: 6. The CDR3 has 15 residues. Germline CDR1 is MNHNS and CDR2 is SASEGT. Findings of the study overall: When set against healthy donors, newly diagnosed patients were reported to show lower baseline TCR diversity. CD4+ but not CD8+ TCR diversity rose significantly by C4D1. Before treatment, complete responders showed about the same diversity as newly diagnosed patients.

The V call is TRBV6-1, the J call TRBJ2-3; the match to TRBD1 covers 7 bases. The clonotype comes from a human donor with classical Hodgkin lymphoma. This specimen was CD4+ T cells from blood, taken at baseline. The CDR3: CASRRGQPSTDTQYF. CDR3 DNA sequence: TGTGCCAGCAGGAGGGGACAGCCAAGCACAGATACGCAGTATTTT.